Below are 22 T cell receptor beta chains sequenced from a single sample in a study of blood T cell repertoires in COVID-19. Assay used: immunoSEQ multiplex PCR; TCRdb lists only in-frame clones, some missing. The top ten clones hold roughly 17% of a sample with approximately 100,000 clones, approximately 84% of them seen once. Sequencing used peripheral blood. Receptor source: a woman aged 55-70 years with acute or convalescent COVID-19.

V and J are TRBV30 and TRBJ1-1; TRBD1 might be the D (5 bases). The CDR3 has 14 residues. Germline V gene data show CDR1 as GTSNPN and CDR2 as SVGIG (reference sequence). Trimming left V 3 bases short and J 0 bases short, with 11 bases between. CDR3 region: CAWSQGSVNTEAFF. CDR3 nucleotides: TGTGCCTGGAGCCAGGGAAGCGTGAACACTGAAGCTTTCTTT. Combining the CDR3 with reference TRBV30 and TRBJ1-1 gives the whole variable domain SQTIHQWPATLVQPVGSPLSLECTVEGTSNPNLYWYRQAAGRGLQLLFYSVGIGQISSEVPQNLSASRPQDRQFILSSKKLLLSDSGFYLCAWSQGSVNTEAFFGQGTRLTVV.

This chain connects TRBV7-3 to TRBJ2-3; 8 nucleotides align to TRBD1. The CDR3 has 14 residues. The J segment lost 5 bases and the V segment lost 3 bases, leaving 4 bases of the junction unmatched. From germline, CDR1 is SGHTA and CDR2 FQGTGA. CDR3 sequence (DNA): TGTGCCAGCAGCTTTGGACAGGGACAAGATACGCAGTATTTT. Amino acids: CASSFGQGQDTQYF.

CDR3 bases: TGTGCCAGCAGTTTGACGGGATTCACTGAAGCTTTCTTT. It specifies CASSLTGFTEAFF. V gene TRBV12-3 or TRBV12-4 combines with J gene TRBJ1-1; no definite D call. The V gene lost 3 bases and the J gene lost 4 bases, with 9 bases spanning the gap. There are 13 residues in the CDR3.

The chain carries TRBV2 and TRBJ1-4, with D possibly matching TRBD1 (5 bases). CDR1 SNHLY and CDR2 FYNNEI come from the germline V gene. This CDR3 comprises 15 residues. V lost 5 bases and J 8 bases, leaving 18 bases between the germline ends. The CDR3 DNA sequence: TGTGCCAGCAGTCAGACAGCGTTCCGGGAGGAAAAACTGTTTTTT. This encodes CASSQTAFREEKLFF.

The CDR3 coding sequence is TGTGCCAGCATGCTAGCGGGAGCCTACGAGCAGTACTTC. It specifies CASMLAGAYEQYF. The rearrangement uses TRBV28 and TRBJ2-7; 10 positions agree with TRBD2. CDR3 length: 13 residues. Germline V gives CDR1 MDHEN, CDR2 SYDVKM. The J segment lost 2 bases and the V segment lost 7 bases, leaving 2 bases of the junction unmatched. Looking up the rest from reference TRBV28 and TRBJ2-7 gives the full variable domain: DVKVTQSSRYLVKRTGEKVFLECVQDMDHENMFWYRQDPGLGLRLIYFSYDVKMKEKGDIPEGYSVSREKKERFSLILESASTNQTSMYLCASMLAGAYEQYFGPGTRLTVT.

The CDR3 here is CASSPDRGPYEQYF. CDR3 sequence (DNA): TGTGCCAGCAGTCCTGACAGGGGCCCCTACGAGCAGTACTTC. The V call is TRBV28, the J call TRBJ2-7; 8 positions agree with TRBD1. The CDR3 totals 14 residues. CDR1 and CDR2 from the germline V gene are MDHEN and SYDVKM. V was clipped by 5 bases and J by 2 bases; unmatched bases: 5.

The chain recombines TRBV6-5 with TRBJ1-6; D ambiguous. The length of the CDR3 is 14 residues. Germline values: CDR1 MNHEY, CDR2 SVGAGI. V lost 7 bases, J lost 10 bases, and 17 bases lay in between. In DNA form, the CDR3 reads TGTGCCAGCACCACCCGAGAACGTAGATCACCCCTCCACTTT. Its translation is CASTTRERRSPLHF.

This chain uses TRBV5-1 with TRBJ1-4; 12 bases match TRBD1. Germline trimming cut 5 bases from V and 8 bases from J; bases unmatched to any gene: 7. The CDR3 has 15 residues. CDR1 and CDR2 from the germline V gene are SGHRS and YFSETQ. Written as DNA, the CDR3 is TGCGCCAGCAGTACCGCCGGGACAGGGGGCGAAAAACTGTTTTTT. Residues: CASSTAGTGGEKLFF. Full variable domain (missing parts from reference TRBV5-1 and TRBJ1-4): KAGVTQTPRYLIKTRGQQVTLSCSPISGHRSVSWYQQTPGQGLQFLFEYFSETQRNKGNFPGRFSGRQFSNSRSEMNVSTLELGDSALYLCASSTAGTGGEKLFFGSGTQLSVL.

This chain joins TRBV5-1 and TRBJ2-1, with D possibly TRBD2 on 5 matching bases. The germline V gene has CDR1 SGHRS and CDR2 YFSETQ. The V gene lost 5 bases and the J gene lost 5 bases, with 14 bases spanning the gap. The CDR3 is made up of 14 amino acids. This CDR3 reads CASRGGPPDNEQFF. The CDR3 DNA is TGCGCCAGCAGGGGCGGGCCACCGGACAATGAGCAGTTCTTC.

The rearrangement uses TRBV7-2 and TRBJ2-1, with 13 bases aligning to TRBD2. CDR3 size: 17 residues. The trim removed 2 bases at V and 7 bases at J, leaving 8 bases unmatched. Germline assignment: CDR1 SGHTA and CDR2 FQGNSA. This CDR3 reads CASSLSLLAGGLNEQFF. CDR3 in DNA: TGTGCCAGCAGCTTATCCCTACTAGCGGGGGGGCTAAATGAGCAGTTCTTC.

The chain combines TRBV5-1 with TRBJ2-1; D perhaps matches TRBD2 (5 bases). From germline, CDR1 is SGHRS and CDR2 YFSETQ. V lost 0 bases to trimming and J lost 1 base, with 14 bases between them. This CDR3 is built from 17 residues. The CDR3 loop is CASSLVWSGFSYNEQFF. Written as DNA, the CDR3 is TGCGCCAGCAGCTTGGTATGGTCGGGGTTTTCCTACAATGAGCAGTTCTTC.

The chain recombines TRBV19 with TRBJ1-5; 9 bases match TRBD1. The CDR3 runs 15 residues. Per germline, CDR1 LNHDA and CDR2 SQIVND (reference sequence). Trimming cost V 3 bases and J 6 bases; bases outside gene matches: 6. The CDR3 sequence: CASSIPSDRGQPQHF. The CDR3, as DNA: TGTGCCAGTAGTATCCCATCGGACAGGGGTCAGCCCCAGCATTTT.

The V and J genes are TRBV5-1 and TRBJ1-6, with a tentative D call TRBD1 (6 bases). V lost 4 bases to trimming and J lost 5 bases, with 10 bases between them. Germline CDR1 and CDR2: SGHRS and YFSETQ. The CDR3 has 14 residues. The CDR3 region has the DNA TGCGCCAGCAGCCCGGGACATCATAATTCACCCCTCCACTTT. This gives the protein CASSPGHHNSPLHF.

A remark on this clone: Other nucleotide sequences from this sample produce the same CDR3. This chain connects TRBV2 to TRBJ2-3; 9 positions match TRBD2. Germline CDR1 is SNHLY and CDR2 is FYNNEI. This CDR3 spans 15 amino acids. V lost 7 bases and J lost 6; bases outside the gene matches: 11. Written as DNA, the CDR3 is TGTGCCAGCAAAAGTGGCGGGGGGGCCGGGGATACGCAGTATTTT. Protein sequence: CASKSGGGAGDTQYF.

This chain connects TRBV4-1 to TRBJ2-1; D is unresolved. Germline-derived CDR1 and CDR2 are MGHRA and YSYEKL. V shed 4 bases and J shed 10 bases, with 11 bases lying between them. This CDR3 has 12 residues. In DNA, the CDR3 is TGCGCCAGCAGCCGAGATAGTCTAGAGCAGTTCTTC. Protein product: CASSRDSLEQFF.

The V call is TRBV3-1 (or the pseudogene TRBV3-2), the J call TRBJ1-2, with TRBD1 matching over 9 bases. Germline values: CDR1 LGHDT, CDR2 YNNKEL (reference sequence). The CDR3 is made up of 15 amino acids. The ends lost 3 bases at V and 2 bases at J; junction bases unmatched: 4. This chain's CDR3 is CASSQAGQGNYGYTF. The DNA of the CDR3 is TGTGCCAGCAGCCAGGCAGGACAGGGGAACTATGGCTACACCTTC.

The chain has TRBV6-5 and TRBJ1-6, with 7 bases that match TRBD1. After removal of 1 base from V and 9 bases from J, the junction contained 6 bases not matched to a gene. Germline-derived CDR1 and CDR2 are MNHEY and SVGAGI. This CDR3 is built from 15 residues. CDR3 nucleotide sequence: TGTGCCAGCAGTTACTGGAGGGGGCGAAGTTCACCCCTCCACTTT. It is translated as CASSYWRGRSSPLHF.

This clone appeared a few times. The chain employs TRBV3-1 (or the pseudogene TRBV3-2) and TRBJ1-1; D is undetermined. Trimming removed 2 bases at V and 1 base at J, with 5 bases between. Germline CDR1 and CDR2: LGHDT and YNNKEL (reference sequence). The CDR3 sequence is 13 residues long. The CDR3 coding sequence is TGTGCCAGCAGCCAAACACCGAACACTGAAGCTTTCTTT. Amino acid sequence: CASSQTPNTEAFF.

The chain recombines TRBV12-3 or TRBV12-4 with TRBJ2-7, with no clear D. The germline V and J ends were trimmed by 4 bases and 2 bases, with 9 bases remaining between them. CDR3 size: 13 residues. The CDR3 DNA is TGTGCCAGCAGTTCGAGACAAGCCTACGAGCAGTACTTC. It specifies CASSSRQAYEQYF.

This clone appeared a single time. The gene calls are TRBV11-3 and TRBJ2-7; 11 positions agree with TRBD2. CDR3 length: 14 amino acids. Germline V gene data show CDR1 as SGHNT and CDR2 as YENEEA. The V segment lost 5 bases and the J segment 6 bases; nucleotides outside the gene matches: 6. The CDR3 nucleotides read TGTGCCAGCAGCCCGGGACTAGCGGAAGTCGAGCAGTACTTC. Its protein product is CASSPGLAEVEQYF.

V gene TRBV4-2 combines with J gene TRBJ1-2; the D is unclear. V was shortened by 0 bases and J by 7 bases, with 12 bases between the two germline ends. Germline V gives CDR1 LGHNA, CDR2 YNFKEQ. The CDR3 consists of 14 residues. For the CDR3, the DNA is TGTGCCAGCAGCCAAGAGAACAGTTTGGGTGGCTACACCTTC. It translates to CASSQENSLGGYTF.

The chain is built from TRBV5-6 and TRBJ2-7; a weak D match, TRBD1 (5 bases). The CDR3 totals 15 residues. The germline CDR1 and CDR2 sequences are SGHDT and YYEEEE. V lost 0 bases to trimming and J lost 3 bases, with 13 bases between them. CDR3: CASSLAAGIHYEQYF. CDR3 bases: TGTGCCAGCAGCTTGGCAGCAGGGATCCACTACGAGCAGTACTTC.